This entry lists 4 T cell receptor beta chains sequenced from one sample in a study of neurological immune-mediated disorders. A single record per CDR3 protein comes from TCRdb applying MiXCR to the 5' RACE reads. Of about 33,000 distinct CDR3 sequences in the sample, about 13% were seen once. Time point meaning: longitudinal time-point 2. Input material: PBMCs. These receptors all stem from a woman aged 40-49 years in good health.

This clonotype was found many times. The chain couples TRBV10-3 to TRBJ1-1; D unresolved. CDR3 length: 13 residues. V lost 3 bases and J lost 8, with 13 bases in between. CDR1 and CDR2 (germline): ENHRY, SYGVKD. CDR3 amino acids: CAISDVEGREAFF. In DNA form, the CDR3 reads TGTGCCATCAGTGACGTGGAGGGAAGGGAAGCTTTCTTT.

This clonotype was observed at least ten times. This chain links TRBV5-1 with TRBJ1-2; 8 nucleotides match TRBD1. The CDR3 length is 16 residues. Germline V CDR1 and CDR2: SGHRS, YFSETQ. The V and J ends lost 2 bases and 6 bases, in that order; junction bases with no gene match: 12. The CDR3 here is CASSFFNTGGNNGYTF. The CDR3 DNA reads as TGCGCCAGCAGCTTCTTCAATACAGGGGGGAATAATGGCTACACCTTC.

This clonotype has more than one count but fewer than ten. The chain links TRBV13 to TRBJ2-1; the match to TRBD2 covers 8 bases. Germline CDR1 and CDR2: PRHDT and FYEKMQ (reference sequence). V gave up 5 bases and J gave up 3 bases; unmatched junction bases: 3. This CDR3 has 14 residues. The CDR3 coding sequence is TGTGCCAGCAGCCTCCGGGGGGGCTACAATGAGCAGTTCTTC. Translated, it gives CASSLRGGYNEQFF.

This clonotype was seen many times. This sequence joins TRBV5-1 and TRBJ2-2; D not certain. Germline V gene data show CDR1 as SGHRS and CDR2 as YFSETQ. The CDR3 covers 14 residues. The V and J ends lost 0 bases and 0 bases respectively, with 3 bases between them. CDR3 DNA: TGCGCCAGCAGCTTGGCCCCGAACACCGGGGAGCTGTTTTTT. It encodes CASSLAPNTGELFF.